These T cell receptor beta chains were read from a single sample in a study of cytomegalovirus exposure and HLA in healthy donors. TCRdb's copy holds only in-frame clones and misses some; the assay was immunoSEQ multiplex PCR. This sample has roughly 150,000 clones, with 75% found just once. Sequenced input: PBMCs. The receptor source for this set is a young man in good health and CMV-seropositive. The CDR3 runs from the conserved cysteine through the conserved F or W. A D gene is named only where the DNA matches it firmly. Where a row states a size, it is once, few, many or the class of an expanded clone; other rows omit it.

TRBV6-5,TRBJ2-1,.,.,TGTGCCAGCAGTGTAAGCGGGAATGAGCAGTTCTTC,CASSVSGNEQFF
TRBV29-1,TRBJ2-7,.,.,TGCAGCGTGGACACTGGCGACGAGCAGTACTTC,CSVDTGDEQYF
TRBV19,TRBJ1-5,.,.,TGTGCCAGTAGTATCTGGGGGGGCTTTAGCAATCAGCCCCAGCATTTT,CASSIWGGFSNQPQHF
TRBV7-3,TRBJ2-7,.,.,TGTGCCAGCAGCTTATTTGGGGGCGGTACCTACGAGCAGTACTTC,CASSLFGGGTYEQYF
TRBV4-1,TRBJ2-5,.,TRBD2,TGCGCCAGCAGCCACCCCGTGGTAGCGGGAGGGGTGTCGAGAGGGACCCAGTACTTC,CASSHPVVAGGVSRGTQYF
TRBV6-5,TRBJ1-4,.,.,TGTGCCAGCAGCACAGGGAGCCCGAATGAAAAACTGTTTTTT,CASSTGSPNEKLFF
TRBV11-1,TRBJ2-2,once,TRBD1,TGTGCCAGCAGCCAAGGAGGGACAGGGGGCTTCGACACCGGGGAGCTGTTTTTT,CASSQGGTGGFDTGELFF
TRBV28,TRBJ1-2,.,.,TGTGCCAGCAGCACGCTAAATAACTATGGCTACACCTTC,CASSTLNNYGYTF
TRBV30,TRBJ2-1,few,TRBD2,TGTGCCTGGAACGTCGGGTTAGCGGGAGTGGATGAGCAGTTCTTC,CAWNVGLAGVDEQFF
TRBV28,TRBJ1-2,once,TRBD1,TGTGCCAGCAGTTTCCGGGACAGGGAGGACACCTTC,CASSFRDREDTF
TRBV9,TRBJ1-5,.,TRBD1,TGTGCCAGCAGCGTAGCAGGGGGGATCGGTCAGCCCCAGCATTTT,CASSVAGGIGQPQHF
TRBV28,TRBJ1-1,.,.,TGTGCCAGCAGTTTCAGGATAGTGGACACTGAAGCTTTCTTT,CASSFRIVDTEAFF
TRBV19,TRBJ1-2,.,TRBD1,TGTGCCAGTAGTATCGGGACAGGGAGAGGCTACACCTTC,CASSIGTGRGYTF
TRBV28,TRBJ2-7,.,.,TGTGCCAGCAGTTTCCCGAACACCTACGAGCAGTACTTC,CASSFPNTYEQYF
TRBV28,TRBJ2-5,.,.,TGTGCCAGCACCGGGCTGGGGGGTCGGAAGACCCAGTACTTC,CASTGLGGRKTQYF
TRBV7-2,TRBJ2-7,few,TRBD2,TGTGCCAGCAGCCTAGCGGCATCCTACGAGCAGTACTTC,CASSLAASYEQYF
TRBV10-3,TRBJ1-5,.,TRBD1,TGTGCCATCAGTCTAGAGCTGCAGGGGGCTCCCCAGCATTTT,CAISLELQGAPQHF
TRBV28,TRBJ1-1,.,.,TGTGCCAGCACGAGGATTTCTTACACTGAAGCTTTCTTT,CASTRISYTEAFF
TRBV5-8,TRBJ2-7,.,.,TGTGCCAGCAGGGGTCGCAGGGGCTCGTACGAGCAGTACTTC,CASRGRRGSYEQYF
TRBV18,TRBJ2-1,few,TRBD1,TGTGCCAGCTCACGGACAGGGGGGTTCGCGAATGAGCAGTTCTTC,CASSRTGGFANEQFF
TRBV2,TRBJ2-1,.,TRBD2,TGTGCCAGCAGGAGGCTAGCGGGAGTAAATGAGCAGTTCTTC,CASRRLAGVNEQFF
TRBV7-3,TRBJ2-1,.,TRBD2,TGTGCCAGCACCTTGGGCGGGAGCAGCGATGAGCAGTTCTTC,CASTLGGSSDEQFF
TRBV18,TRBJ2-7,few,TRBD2,TGTGCCAGCACCCCGCGAGGAGCGGGAGGCTACGAGCAGTACTTC,CASTPRGAGGYEQYF
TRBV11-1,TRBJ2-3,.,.,TGTGCCAGCAGCTTTGTTGGCGGTGCTATACCAGATACGCAGTATTTT,CASSFVGGAIPDTQYF
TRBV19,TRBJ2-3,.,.,TGTGCCAGTAGACTCACCCGTGGGATAAAAGATAGCGGCCGGGAGAATACGCAGTATTTT,CASRLTRGIKDSGRENTQYF
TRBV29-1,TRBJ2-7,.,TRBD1,TGCAGCGCCCGCCCTGGGACAGGGGTGCAGTACTTC,CSARPGTGVQYF
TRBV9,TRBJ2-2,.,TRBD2,TGTGCCAGCAGCCAAAACCCCTCACTAGCGGGATATTACGGGGAGCTGTTTTTT,CASSQNPSLAGYYGELFF
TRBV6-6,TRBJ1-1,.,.,TGTGCCAGCACCCAACGGGAGACTTACATGAACACTGAAGCTTTCTTT,CASTQRETYMNTEAFF
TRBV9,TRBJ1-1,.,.,TGTGCCAGCAGCTCCCCCCGAGGGGGATCGGGCACTGAAGCTTTCTTT,CASSSPRGGSGTEAFF
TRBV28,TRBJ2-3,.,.,TGTGCCAGCAGTTTGCCAGGCGGGTCAGATACGCAGTATTTT,CASSLPGGSDTQYF
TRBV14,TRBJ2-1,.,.,TGTGCCAGCAGCCAAGAAGGCGGATACCCCTACAATGAGCAGTTCTTC,CASSQEGGYPYNEQFF
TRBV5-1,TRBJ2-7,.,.,TGCGCCAGCAGCCTTACAGGGCCCGACTTGGACCAGCAGTACTTC,CASSLTGPDLDQQYF
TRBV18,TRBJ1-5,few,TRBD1,TGTGCCAGCTCACCAAGGGGACAGGTTAGCAATCAGCCCCAGCATTTT,CASSPRGQVSNQPQHF
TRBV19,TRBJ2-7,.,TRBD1,TGTGCCAGTAGTACCGGGACAGGGGGCTCCTACGAGCAGTACTTC,CASSTGTGGSYEQYF
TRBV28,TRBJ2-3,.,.,TGTGCCAGCAGTTTAGGGACATTAAGGTGGACAGATACGCAGTATTTT,CASSLGTLRWTDTQYF
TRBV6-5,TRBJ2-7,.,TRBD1,TGTGCCAGCAGAGGGGACAGGGGGCGTGTGCAGTACTTC,CASRGDRGRVQYF
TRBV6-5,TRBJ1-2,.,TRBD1,TGTGCCAGCAGTTACATGGGACAGGGGGATAACACCTTC,CASSYMGQGDNTF
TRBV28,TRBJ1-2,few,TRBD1,TGTGCCAGCAGTCCAGACAGGGGGATGGATGGCTACACCTTC,CASSPDRGMDGYTF
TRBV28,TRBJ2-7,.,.,TGTGCCAGCAGTTTGGAGGGTAACCGCGAGCAGTACTTC,CASSLEGNREQYF
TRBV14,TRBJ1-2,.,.,TGTGCCAGCAGCCGTTTTGGGCCGTCCTTCTATGGCTACACCTTC,CASSRFGPSFYGYTF
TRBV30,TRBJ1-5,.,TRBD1,TGTTCCTGGGCTAAAAGTGGGACAGGAATCTTGTCCCAGCATTTT,CSWAKSGTGILSQHF
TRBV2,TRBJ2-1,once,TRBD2,TGTGCCAGCAGTTCACTAGCGGGAGGACGCAATGAGCAGTTCTTC,CASSSLAGGRNEQFF
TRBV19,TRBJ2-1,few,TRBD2,TGTGCCAGTAGTACCTCAAGACTAGCGGGAGGGCCGGGTGAGCAGTTCTTC,CASSTSRLAGGPGEQFF
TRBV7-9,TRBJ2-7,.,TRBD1,TGTGCCAGCAGCAGGGGGCGAGACGAGCAGTACTTC,CASSRGRDEQYF
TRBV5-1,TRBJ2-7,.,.,TGCGCCAGCAGCTTCGGTGGGAGTATCTACGAGCAGTACTTC,CASSFGGSIYEQYF
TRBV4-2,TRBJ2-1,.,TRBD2,TGTGCCAGCAGCCAAGATCTACTAGCGGGAGGGAAAAAACTAAAAAACTCCTACAATGAGCAGTTCTTC,CASSQDLLAGGKKLKNSYNEQFF
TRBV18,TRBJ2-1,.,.,TGTGCCAGCTCCCCTCGGGGTTCTAAAACGGGGAATGAGCAGTTCTTC,CASSPRGSKTGNEQFF
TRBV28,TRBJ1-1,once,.,TGTGCCAGCATTAATAGGAACACTGAAGCTTTCTTT,CASINRNTEAFF
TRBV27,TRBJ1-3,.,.,TGTGCCAGCAGCCTATCAGGCGGGTCCCACACCATATATTTT,CASSLSGGSHTIYF
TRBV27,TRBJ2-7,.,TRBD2,TGTGCCAGCAGTCCAACGACTAGCGGGATCTTCTACGAGCAGTACTTC,CASSPTTSGIFYEQYF
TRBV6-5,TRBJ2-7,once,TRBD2,TGTGCCAGCAGTTACTGGTCGGGAGGAGGAGATAGCGAGCAGTACTTC,CASSYWSGGGDSEQYF
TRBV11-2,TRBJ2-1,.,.,TGTGCCAGCAGCCATGAGGGCCCGACTGAGCAGTTCTTC,CASSHEGPTEQFF
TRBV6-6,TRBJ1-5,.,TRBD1,TGTGCCAGCAATCGACAGGGCAGCAATCAGCCCCAGCATTTT,CASNRQGSNQPQHF
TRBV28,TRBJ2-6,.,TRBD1,TGTGCCAGCGGATGGGACAGGGACTCGGCTGGGGCCAACGTCCTGACTTTC,CASGWDRDSAGANVLTF
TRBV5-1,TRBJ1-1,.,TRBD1,TGCGCCAGCAGCTTGGAAGGGACAGGGGGCACTGAAGCTTTCTTT,CASSLEGTGGTEAFF